The rows below give T cell receptor beta chains drawn from one sample of a study of blood T cell repertoires in COVID-19. Only in-frame clones appear in the TCRdb table, and some are missing; sequencing was by immunoSEQ multiplex PCR. The sample holds around 25,000 clones, over 85% seen once. The sample was peripheral blood. Receptor source: a human donor in a cohort sampled during active COVID-19. Each CDR3 is given with its conserved first and last residue. The order of the fields is clone size, V gene, J gene, CDR3 length, D gene, CDR3 DNA, CDR3 protein. The D gene is left open where the match is weak. Clone size is shown for a subset of rows, as once, few, many or a class of expanded clone.

once	TRBV29-1	TRBJ2-3	13	.	TGCAGCGTTGCATTACAGGGCGGCGATACGCAGTATTTT	CSVALQGGDTQYF
.	TRBV19	TRBJ2-7	17	TRBD1	TGTGCCAGTAGTATAGATCTCGGGGACAGGAGCCAAACCGAGCAGTACTTC	CASSIDLGDRSQTEQYF
.	TRBV19	TRBJ2-3	15	.	TGTGCCAGTAGTATAGGTGGCAGGGAGGCAGATACGCAGTATTTT	CASSIGGREADTQYF
.	TRBV10-3	TRBJ2-2	14	TRBD2	TGTGCCATCAGTGTTAGCGGGGGCACCGGGGAGCTGTTTTTT	CAISVSGGTGELFF
once	TRBV3-1/TRBV3-2	TRBJ2-3	16	TRBD2	TGTGCCAGCAGCCAAGCGCGGGGGGAGTGGACAGATACGCAGTATTTT	CASSQARGEWTDTQYF
.	TRBV3-1/TRBV3-2	TRBJ1-1	14	.	TGTGCCAGCAGCCAAGATCTCACCGGGGCTGAAGCTTTCTTT	CASSQDLTGAEAFF
.	TRBV24-1	TRBJ2-3	14	TRBD2	TGTGCCACCAGCATAGCGGGTTTAGGAGATACGCAGTATTTT	CATSIAGLGDTQYF
once	TRBV12-3/TRBV12-4	TRBJ2-2	12	.	TGTGCCAGCAGTCCGAACGCGGGGGAGCTGTTTTTT	CASSPNAGELFF
.	TRBV24-1	TRBJ1-5	17	.	TGTGCCACCAGTGATCTAGCAGGGGACCATAGCAATCAGCCCCAGCATTTT	CATSDLAGDHSNQPQHF
.	TRBV7-9	TRBJ2-2	16	TRBD2	TGTGCCAGCAGCATAACTAGCGGGGGTAACACCGGGGAGCTGTTTTTT	CASSITSGGNTGELFF
.	TRBV15	TRBJ1-1	14	TRBD1	TGTGCCACCAGCAGGGGACAGGGTGGCACTGAAGCTTTCTTT	CATSRGQGGTEAFF
.	TRBV28	TRBJ1-2	13	TRBD1	TGTGCCAGCAGTTTTACGGACAGGGTCGGCTACACCTTC	CASSFTDRVGYTF
.	TRBV13	TRBJ2-4	14	.	TGTGCCAGCAGCTTACCCTTAGCCAAAAACATTCAGTACTTC	CASSLPLAKNIQYF
.	TRBV3-1/TRBV3-2	TRBJ2-5	18	TRBD2	TGTGCCAGCAGCCAATTAGGGAGCGGGGGCCCGATTGTGGAGACCCAGTACTTC	CASSQLGSGGPIVETQYF
.	TRBV28	TRBJ2-2	15	.	TGTGGAACCCGATTTATTGGGGGCGGCACCGGGGAGCTGTTTTTT	CGTRFIGGGTGELFF
.	TRBV5-1	TRBJ1-2	14	TRBD1	TGCGCCAGCAGCTTGGCAACAGGGGGGGATGGCTACACCTTC	CASSLATGGDGYTF
few	TRBV7-8	TRBJ1-5	12	.	TGTGCCAGCTGTCGGGTCGGAGAGCCCCAGCATTTT	CASCRVGEPQHF
.	TRBV10-2	TRBJ2-7	12	.	TGCGCCAGCAGTTACAGGGTCCACGAGCAGTACTTC	CASSYRVHEQYF
.	TRBV19	TRBJ1-1	14	TRBD1	TGTGCCAGTAGCACAAGGGACAGAAACACTGAAGCTTTCTTT	CASSTRDRNTEAFF
few	TRBV6-5	TRBJ2-2	15	.	TGTGCCAGCAGTTCTCAGGGCGTAGTTACCGGGGAGCTGTTTTTT	CASSSQGVVTGELFF
.	TRBV4-1	TRBJ2-7	15	TRBD1	TGCGCCAGCAGCCCCGGACAGGCCTTCTCCGGCGAGCAGTACTTC	CASSPGQAFSGEQYF
few	TRBV5-1	TRBJ1-6	16	TRBD1	TGCGCCAGCAGCTTCGAAGGGACAGGGCTAGGTTCACCCCTCCACTTT	CASSFEGTGLGSPLHF
.	TRBV28	TRBJ1-1	14	.	TGTGCCAGCAGTCCCGACAGGACGAACACTGAAGCTTTCTTT	CASSPDRTNTEAFF
.	TRBV28	TRBJ2-5	15	.	TGTGCCAGCAGTTTACACAGCGGACAGAAAGAGACCCAGTACTTC	CASSLHSGQKETQYF
once	TRBV5-6	TRBJ2-7	13	.	TGTGCCAGCAGCTTGGACAGGGTGGGGGAGCAGTACTTC	CASSLDRVGEQYF
.	TRBV29-1	TRBJ1-3	11	.	TGCAGCGCCCTATCTGGAAACACCATATATTTT	CSALSGNTIYF
.	TRBV4-1	TRBJ2-5	11	.	TGCGCCAGCAGCCAAGCTGAGACCCAGTACTTC	CASSQAETQYF
.	TRBV27	TRBJ2-3	18	TRBD1	TGTGCCAGCCGGGGGGGACAGGGGCCCCCACCACTTACAGATACGCAGTATTTT	CASRGGQGPPPLTDTQYF
.	TRBV4-1	TRBJ2-1	17	.	TGCGCCAGCAGCCAAGGCAGCAGGGTGGGGGGTGGCAATGAGCAGTTCTTC	CASSQGSRVGGGNEQFF
.	TRBV5-1	TRBJ2-1	13	.	TGCGCCAGCAGCTTGGATCGACCGGGATTTCTGTTCTTC	CASSLDRPGFLFF
.	TRBV18	TRBJ1-5	13	TRBD1	TGTGCCAGCTCACCGGCTGAGGGACAGGGTCAGCATTTT	CASSPAEGQGQHF
.	TRBV30	TRBJ2-5	13	.	TGTGCCTGGAAGGGGGGGGGTCGAGAGACCCAGTACTTC	CAWKGGGRETQYF
.	TRBV19	TRBJ2-3	14	.	TGTGCCAGTAGTATAGATGAGGGAGCAGATACGCAGTATTTT	CASSIDEGADTQYF
once	TRBV28	TRBJ1-1	15	TRBD1	TGTGCCAGCAGTTTTGTGCCAGGGGGCGGGGGTGAAGCTTTCTTT	CASSFVPGGGGEAFF
.	TRBV6-6	TRBJ2-1	15	TRBD1	TGTGCCAGCAGTTACTCCCGACAGGGGTGGGATGAGCAGTTCTTC	CASSYSRQGWDEQFF
.	TRBV5-1	TRBJ2-3	15	TRBD1	TGCGCCAGCAGCTTGGGTGACAGGGCCACAGATACGCAGTATTTT	CASSLGDRATDTQYF
.	TRBV5-4	TRBJ2-1	12	.	TGTGCCAGCAGCCAGACTGGGAATGAGCAGTTCTTC	CASSQTGNEQFF
.	TRBV24-1	TRBJ2-5	14	TRBD1	TGTGCCACCAGTGATCATGGACAGGTAGAGTCCCAGTACTTC	CATSDHGQVESQYF
.	TRBV7-8	TRBJ2-3	14	.	TGTGCCAGCAGTAGCCGGGTTGGCGGGGATACGCAGTATTTT	CASSSRVGGDTQYF
.	TRBV4-1	TRBJ1-1	15	TRBD1	TGCGCCAGCAGCCAAGGGACAGGGGGAGGCACTGAAGCTTTCTTT	CASSQGTGGGTEAFF
.	TRBV27	TRBJ2-3	17	.	TGTGCCAGCAGCCCTCGGGAGCTTAATCTCCTCCCTAGAACGCAGTATTTT	CASSPRELNLLPRTQYF
.	TRBV2	TRBJ1-1	11	TRBD1	TGTGCCAGCAGTCCTGACAGGGCCGCCTTCTTT	CASSPDRAAFF
.	TRBV3-1/TRBV3-2	TRBJ2-3	16	TRBD2	TGTGCCAGCAGCCAATATTCGGGGGGGGCCTCGGATACGCAGTATTTT	CASSQYSGGASDTQYF
.	TRBV6-2/TRBV6-3	TRBJ2-2	17	.	TGTGCCAGCAGTTACTCAGTACCGGGAGTGCGTACCGGGGAGCTGTTTTTT	CASSYSVPGVRTGELFF
once	TRBV5-1	TRBJ2-1	12	.	TGCGCCAGCAGCTTGCAGGGCAATGAGCAGTTCTTC	CASSLQGNEQFF
.	TRBV11-2	TRBJ2-7	14	.	TGTGCCAGCGAACAAGACAGTTTCTCCTACGAGCAGTACTTC	CASEQDSFSYEQYF
.	TRBV3-1/TRBV3-2	TRBJ1-2	14	.	TGTGCCAGCAGCCAAGAACGGGAAGCGGGAGGCTACACCTTC	CASSQEREAGGYTF
.	TRBV3-1/TRBV3-2	TRBJ2-2	14	.	TGTGCCAGCAGCCAAGGGCAGGGAACCGGGGAGCTGTTTTTT	CASSQGQGTGELFF
.	TRBV28	TRBJ1-6	15	TRBD1	TGTGCCAGCACTTGGACAGGTCTTTATAATTCACCCCTCCACTTT	CASTWTGLYNSPLHF
.	TRBV29-1	TRBJ2-3	11	.	TGCAGCGTTGCGTTGGGGCATACGCAGTATTTT	CSVALGHTQYF
.	TRBV6-6	TRBJ2-5	16	.	TGTGCCAGCAGTTACTCGACATCAGGTTTCCAAGAGACCCAGTACTTC	CASSYSTSGFQETQYF
.	TRBV15	TRBJ2-3	17	TRBD2	TGTGCCACCAGCAGAAGACTAGCGGGGGACGGGACAGATACGCAGTATTTT	CATSRRLAGDGTDTQYF
.	TRBV11-3	TRBJ2-2	14	.	TGTGCCAGCAACCAGGGGTCAAACACCGGGGAGCTGTTTTTT	CASNQGSNTGELFF
.	TRBV7-9	TRBJ1-1	12	.	TGTGCCAGCAGCTTCGAACAGGGCTCAGCTTTCTTT	CASSFEQGSAFF
.	TRBV11-2	TRBJ2-4	17	TRBD1	TGTGCCAGCAGCTCTTTGTTCTCAACAGGGGTCAAAAACATTCAGTACTTC	CASSSLFSTGVKNIQYF
.	TRBV28	TRBJ1-1	13	TRBD1	TGTGCCAGCAGCGGACAGGGGAACACTGAAGCTTTCTTT	CASSGQGNTEAFF
once	TRBV5-1	TRBJ2-3	17	TRBD1	TGCGCCAGCAGCTCCTCCGGGACAGCGAAGGTCACAGATACGCAGTATTTT	CASSSSGTAKVTDTQYF
.	TRBV7-2	TRBJ2-5	15	TRBD2	TGTGCCAGCAGCATAGGGACTAGCGGGGGAGAGACCCAGTACTTC	CASSIGTSGGETQYF